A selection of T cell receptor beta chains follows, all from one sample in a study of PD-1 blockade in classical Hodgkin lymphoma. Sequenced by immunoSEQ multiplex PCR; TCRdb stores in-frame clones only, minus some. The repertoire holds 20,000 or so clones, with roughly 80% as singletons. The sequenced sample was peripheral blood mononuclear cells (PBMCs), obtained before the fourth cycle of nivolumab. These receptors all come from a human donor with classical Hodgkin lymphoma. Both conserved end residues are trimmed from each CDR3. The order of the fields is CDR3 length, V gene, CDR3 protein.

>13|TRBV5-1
ASSLRTWDNYGYT
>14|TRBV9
ASSVELAGGYNEQF
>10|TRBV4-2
ASSQGLGTQY
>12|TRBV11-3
ASSRDLLSYEQY
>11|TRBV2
ASSDGGSTEAF
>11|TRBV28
ATRMSSGNTIY
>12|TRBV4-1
ASSQVGGGQKLF
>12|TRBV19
ASSMGLGSYEQY
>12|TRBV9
ASSVGGPGNTIY
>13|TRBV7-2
ASSLYAVGNTEAF
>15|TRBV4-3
ASSQDFSGGVWYGYT